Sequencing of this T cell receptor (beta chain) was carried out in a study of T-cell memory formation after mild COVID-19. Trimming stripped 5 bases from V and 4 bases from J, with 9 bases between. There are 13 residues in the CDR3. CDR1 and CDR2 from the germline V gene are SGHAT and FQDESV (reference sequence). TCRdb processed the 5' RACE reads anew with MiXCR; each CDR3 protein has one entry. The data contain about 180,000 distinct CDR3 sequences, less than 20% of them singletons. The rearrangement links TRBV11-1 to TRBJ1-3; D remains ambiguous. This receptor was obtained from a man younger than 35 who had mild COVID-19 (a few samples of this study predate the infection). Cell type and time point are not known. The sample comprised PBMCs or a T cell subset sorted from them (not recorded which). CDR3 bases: TGTGCCAGCAGCCCCCACATCGGAAACACCATATATTTT. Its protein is CASSPHIGNTIYF.